This TCR beta chain was captured in a study of blood T cell repertoires in COVID-19 (dated by TCRdb to about 2020). Concerning the study at large: The collaborator samples originated in the United States, Italy and Spain and spanned the acute and convalescent phases of COVID-19. Subjects who had been exposed to COVID-19, were actively infected with it, or had recovered from it provided the deeply sampled blood TCRbeta repertoires that made up the dataset. Samples came from the ongoing ImmuneRACE study (first 160 participants) plus 1,254 subjects from 6 global collaborators. The prospective study material was composed of cDNA or gDNA derived from T cells, B-cell-depleted T cells, or PBMCs. A de-identified subject ID, COVID-19 status, age in years and sex were almost always included in the sample metadata. Where available, HLA class I and class II types were taken from metadata supplied by the sample provider and were not determined by assay-based typing. The repertoires were made available in a free public database intended to serve as a resource for research on the immune response to SARS-CoV-2. Findings and caveats that apply to the study as a whole: The quantity of clinical and demographic metadata differed by source and by participant and was supplied without curation.

The immunoSEQ Assay, a bias-controlled multiplex PCR, was used to amplify TCRbeta CDR3 regions from genomic DNA. Under the source paper's analysis protocol: Within the assay, amplification of reference gene primers was used to estimate how many nucleated cells each sample contained. To quantify the absolute abundance of each unique TCRbeta CDR3 rearrangement, sequence reads were collapsed and filtered. For each sample, productive Simpson clonality was calculated as the square root of Simpson's diversity index over productive rearrangements. TCRdb limited this immuneACCESS table to in-frame rearrangements with V and J called. A share of clones is missing; checked studies link under half to unresolved V genes, and the rest is unexplained. D and trimming come from the DNA, and the V and J calls and clone size come from that table. The sample data list 120,000 to 150,000 clones, and roughly 85% of these were observed just once. The ten largest clones represent roughly 2.6% of the sample.

CDR1 and CDR2 were assigned from the germline V gene (reference sequence) as LNHDA and SQIVND. Unmatched junction bases come to 3, with V trimmed by 7 bases and J by 2 bases. The cysteine opens and the phenylalanine closes a CDR3 of 13 amino acids. The read is trimmed to its CDR3 DNA, 39 bases read in frame from base 1. Turning to this clone: The antigen it binds to is not known. Per-nucleotide qualities are absent, and no much larger clonotype sits a single base away.

Each collaborating institution followed its own protocols to collect whole blood in K2EDTA tubes. For TCRbeta analysis, collaborators shipped samples as frozen whole blood, isolated PBMCs, or DNA extracted from either of those sample types. The sequencing sample was made of peripheral blood. The clonotype originates from a human donor with acute or convalescent COVID-19. The donor label of this sample is uncertain. The V gene is TRBV19 and the J gene is TRBJ2-3; a stretch of 7 junction bases matches TRBD1. The nucleotides read TGTGCCAGTACTACAGGGGACACAGATACGCAGTATTTT. Translated, this gives CASTTGDTDTQYF.